One TCR beta chain is described in this entry. This clonotype was seen more than once but under ten times. It lacks a known antigen. No per-base quality is available; no much larger clone lies one base away. The data were taken from a study of T cell repertoires in cytomegalovirus infection (dated by TCRdb to the late 2010s). Background for the entire study: The peptide stimulations were aimed at well-studied HLA-B-restricted epitopes as well as recently identified HLA-C-restricted CMV epitopes, whose presentation resists viral immunomodulation. The HLA type of each donor mattered for the analysis, because public TCR beta signatures pointed to carriage of CMV infection along with the matching HLA type. Study-wide conclusions, independent of this receptor: In both this cohort and an independent roughly 350-donor cohort, the cumulative frequency of public TCR beta family members distinguished carriers of CMV infection plus the relevant HLA type. The ex vivo response was dominated by HLA-C-restricted CMV-specific TCR beta clonotypes, which also provided the single most frequent clonotype in two of eight donors.

TCRdb lists the instrument as Illumina HiSeq 1500. TCRdb itself trimmed the public reads at Q25 with fastp, ran MiXCR and retained productive beta chains. CDR3 protein duplicates are merged, each entry listing the most common genes and DNA. Across this sample there are 800,000 to 950,000 distinct CDR3 sequences, with about 30% seen only once. Around 11% of the sample comes from the top ten. A distance of 9 bases separates the germline ends of V and J, which lose 5 bases and 4 bases respectively. The CDR3 goes from the cysteine to the phenylalanine over 14 residues. Only the CDR3 portion is preserved as DNA: 42 bases, with reading frame beginning at the first base. Per the germline V gene, MNHEY is the CDR1 and SVGEGT is the CDR2. The label giving this sample's treatment or condition can be read as: in vitro stimulation with specific CMV peptide epitopes to enrich CMV-specific T cells.

This TCR derives from a human donor in good health (CMV status not recorded). Some clones in this sample may be carry-over from other donors' samples. The receptor chain draws on TRBV6-2 or TRBV6-3 and TRBJ1-6, with a tentative D gene TRBD1 over 6 matching bases. Sample: cultured CD8+ T cells from PBMCs, taken from culture after CMV antigen stimulation. The nucleotide sequence is TGTGCCAGCAGTGCAGGGGTATATAATTCACCCCTCCACTTT. Its coded protein is CASSAGVYNSPLHF.